A selection of T cell receptor beta chains follows, all from one sample in a study of blood T cell repertoires in COVID-19. The data were produced by immunoSEQ multiplex PCR, yet TCRdb's version contains in-frame clones alone and is incomplete. This table has about 81,000 clones, approximately 82% appearing once. Material: peripheral blood. The receptors were sampled from a human donor in a cohort sampled during active COVID-19. CDR3s include the opening cysteine and the closing phenylalanine or tryptophan. The D gene is left open where the match is weak. Some rows mark clone size as missing; the rest say once, few, many or name a class of expanded clone.

J gene,V gene,CDR3 length,D gene,clone size,CDR3 protein,CDR3 DNA
TRBJ1-5,TRBV3-1/TRBV3-2,15,TRBD1,few,CASSRGQGAGQPQHF,TGTGCCAGCAGCCGCGGACAGGGGGCCGGTCAGCCCCAGCATTTT
TRBJ1-1,TRBV18,16,TRBD1,.,CASSPQIQGANTEAFF,TGTGCCAGCTCACCACAGATACAGGGGGCGAACACTGAAGCTTTCTTT
TRBJ2-7,TRBV24-1,18,.,.,CATSVGGGTLVENYEQYF,TGTGCCACCAGTGTTGGAGGGGGCACCCTAGTGGAGAATTACGAGCAGTACTTC
TRBJ1-3,TRBV5-1,16,.,.,CASSTDPGARGNTIYF,TGCGCCAGCAGCACGGATCCTGGGGCGCGGGGAAACACCATATATTTT
TRBJ2-7,TRBV9,15,TRBD2,.,CASSRTSGGAYEQYF,TGTGCCAGCAGCCGGACTAGCGGGGGGGCCTACGAGCAGTACTTC
TRBJ1-5,TRBV5-6,15,.,.,CASSLRGYSNQPQHF,TGTGCCAGCAGCTTGCGAGGGTATAGCAATCAGCCCCAGCATTTT
TRBJ1-5,TRBV27,16,.,.,CASSPRGGMGNQPQHF,TGTGCCAGCAGTCCCCGCGGGGGGATGGGGAATCAGCCCCAGCATTTT
TRBJ1-2,TRBV19,14,TRBD1,once,CASSPRTGGSSYTF,TGTGCCAGTAGTCCCCGGACAGGCGGGTCGAGCTACACCTTC
TRBJ2-2,TRBV19,13,.,.,CASIRGNTGELFF,TGTGCCAGTATCCGGGGAAACACCGGGGAGCTGTTTTTT
TRBJ2-5,TRBV7-8,15,.,.,CASSFTNLARETQYF,TGTGCCAGCAGCTTTACGAACCTAGCGCGGGAGACCCAGTACTTC
TRBJ2-7,TRBV9,16,TRBD1,.,CASRAGDSGNSYEQYF,TGTGCCAGCAGGGCCGGGGACAGTGGGAACTCCTACGAGCAGTACTTC
TRBJ2-3,TRBV21-1,12,.,.,CARQGGSDTQYF,TGTGCCAGACAGGGCGGGTCAGATACGCAGTATTTT
TRBJ1-1,TRBV6-6,13,.,few,CASRVAVGTEAFF,TGTGCCAGTCGTGTGGCGGTGGGCACTGAAGCTTTCTTT
TRBJ1-3,TRBV6-6,16,.,.,CASSKRQDSSGNTIYF,TGTGCCAGCAGTAAAAGACAGGACAGCTCTGGAAACACCATATATTTT
TRBJ1-1,TRBV6-5,13,.,.,CASSYSRYTEAFF,TGTGCCAGCAGTTACTCCCGTTACACTGAAGCTTTCTTT
TRBJ2-7,TRBV7-9,16,.,few,CASSFLAGRSPYEQYF,TGTGCCAGCAGCTTCCTTGCGGGACGAAGCCCCTACGAGCAGTACTTC
TRBJ1-5,TRBV25-1,16,TRBD1,.,CASQAAGTGRGQPQHF,TGTGCCAGCCAAGCTGCCGGGACAGGGAGAGGTCAGCCCCAGCATTTT